This TCR beta chain was found in a study of radiotherapy plus CTLA-4 blockade in lung cancer (dated by TCRdb to 2017 to 2018). Looking at the study overall: Objective responses were observed in about 17% of enrolled patients, and disease control was achieved in about 32%. Findings and caveats that apply to the study as a whole: Increased serum interferon-beta after radiation, together with early dynamic changes in blood T cell clones, were reported to be the strongest predictors of response. TCR clones derived from tumors expanded in peripheral blood after treatment with radiotherapy and ipilimumab.

In this study, focal radiation therapy paired with CTLA-4 blockade (ipilimumab) was tested in patients who had chemo-refractory metastatic non-small-cell lung cancer. CDR1 and CDR2 are drawn from the germline V gene: SQVTM, ANQGSEA. The CDR3 spans 13 residues, from the cysteine through the phenylalanine. CDR3 DNA is the only sequence kept; it has 39 bases, read in frame from the first base. V is shortened by 4 bases, J by 1 base, and the region joining them spans 7 bases. Receptor libraries were prepared by the immunoSEQ multiplex PCR assay. Entries here come from immuneACCESS through TCRdb and include only in-frame sequences with V and J called. Some clones fail to appear in such tables; in the studies checked, an unresolved V gene covers under half of the shortfall, and the cause of the remainder is unknown. Present in this sample are approximately 44,000 clones, around 77% of which were seen just once. Jointly, the top ten make up approximately 8.8% of the sample.

A remark on this clone: This receptor's antigen is unknown. The input lacks base qualities; no much larger clone sits a single base away.

The TCR originated in a human donor with non-small cell lung cancer who had stable disease on radiotherapy plus ipilimumab. Rearrangement joined TRBV29-1 to TRBJ2-2; possibly the D gene is TRBD2, per 5 matching bases. This sample comprised peripheral blood, obtained from a patient treated with radiotherapy plus ipilimumab. The nucleotide sequence reads TGCAGCGTTGGAGGGAAGAACACCGGGGAGCTGTTTTTT. Translated, this gives CSVGGKNTGELFF.